Listed below are T cell receptor beta chains from one sample, sequenced in a study of T cell repertoires in cytomegalovirus infection. A single record per CDR3 protein comes from TCRdb applying MiXCR to the reads. Among some 220,000 distinct CDR3 sequences, about 12% were seen once, and the ten largest hold approximately 1.8%. Sequences were obtained from PBMCs. Source of these receptors: a human donor in good health (CMV status not recorded). Some clones in this sample may be carry-over from other donors' samples. Both conserved end residues are part of each CDR3. The order of the fields is J gene, clone size, V gene, D gene, CDR3 protein, CDR3 DNA. The D gene is left open where the match is weak. Some rows have no size entry. The others give once, few or many, or a class for an expanded clone.

TRBJ1-1 | once | TRBV25-1 | . | CASSEYRQENTEAFF | TGTGCCAGCAGTGAATATCGACAGGAAAACACTGAAGCTTTCTTT
TRBJ2-5 | many | TRBV7-8 | TRBD1 | CASSSSTGQETQYF | TGTGCCAGCAGCTCCTCGACAGGGCAGGAGACCCAGTACTTC
TRBJ1-2 | . | TRBV20-1 | TRBD1 | CSARARGDGYTF | TGCAGTGCTAGAGCCAGGGGGGATGGCTACACCTTC
TRBJ1-1 | . | TRBV5-1 | . | CASSSREGGMNTEAFF | TGCGCCAGCAGCTCCCGTGAAGGTGGGATGAACACTGAAGCTTTCTTT
TRBJ1-1 | . | TRBV29-1 | . | CSVEGSLGRMNTEAFF | TGCAGCGTTGAAGGCAGTTTGGGGAGGATGAACACTGAAGCTTTCTTT
TRBJ2-3 | few | TRBV19 | . | CASSIRLRTDTQYF | TGTGCCAGTAGTATACGGCTGCGCACAGATACGCAGTATTTT
TRBJ2-2 | many | TRBV19 | . | CASTPATVLNTGELFF | TGTGCCAGTACCCCCGCGACAGTCCTGAACACCGGGGAGCTGTTTTTT
TRBJ1-6 | once | TRBV5-4 | TRBD1 | CASSAGQGVSPLHF | TGTGCCAGCAGCGCCGGACAGGGAGTATCACCCCTCCACTTT
TRBJ2-7 | many | TRBV7-2 | . | CASMGGPGGAYEQYF | TGTGCCAGCATGGGGGGTCCAGGGGGTGCCTACGAGCAGTACTTC
TRBJ1-5 | . | TRBV6-6 | . | CASSYIAGINQPQHF | TGTGCCAGCAGTTACATCGCAGGAATCAATCAGCCCCAGCATTTT
TRBJ2-3 | many | TRBV5-5 | . | CASSLQGPDTQYF | TGTGCCAGCAGCCTACAGGGCCCAGATACGCAGTATTTT
TRBJ1-1 | many | TRBV28 | TRBD1 | CASSLRQGEAFF | TGTGCCAGCAGTTTAAGACAGGGAGAGGCTTTCTTT
TRBJ2-7 | many | TRBV6-2/TRBV6-3 | TRBD1 | CASRVDRVREQYF | TGTGCCAGCAGAGTAGACAGGGTGAGGGAGCAGTACTTC
TRBJ2-3 | many | TRBV11-3 | TRBD2 | CASSYGLAETDTQYF | TGTGCCAGCAGCTACGGACTAGCGGAGACAGATACGCAGTATTTT
TRBJ2-3 | many | TRBV7-3 | . | CASSHSNSDVTQYF | TGTGCCAGCAGCCATAGCAATTCGGACGTTACGCAGTATTTT
TRBJ2-7 | many | TRBV6-6 | . | CASSYTSQEGQYF | TGTGCCAGCAGTTACACCTCACAGGAAGGGCAGTACTTC
TRBJ1-1 | . | TRBV4-3 | . | CASSQEEFGNTEAFF | TGCGCCAGCAGCCAAGAAGAGTTCGGGAACACTGAAGCTTTCTTT
TRBJ2-1 | many | TRBV6-1 | . | CASRQVNEQFF | TGTGCCAGCAGACAGGTCAATGAGCAGTTCTTC
TRBJ2-5 | many | TRBV7-2 | . | CASSWGLLRAETQYF | TGTGCCAGCAGCTGGGGACTCCTGCGTGCGGAGACCCAGTACTTC
TRBJ2-7 | few | TRBV5-1 | TRBD2 | CASSNGRLAGKEQYF | TGCGCCAGCAGCAACGGGCGGCTAGCGGGGAAAGAGCAGTACTTC
TRBJ2-1 | many | TRBV19 | . | CASSMGPASREQFF | TGTGCCAGTAGTATGGGGCCGGCGAGCCGGGAGCAGTTCTTC
TRBJ2-2 | few | TRBV10-3 | . | CAISEKISSNTGELFF | TGTGCCATCAGTGAGAAGATTTCTTCGAACACCGGGGAGCTGTTTTTT
TRBJ2-1 | many | TRBV11-2 | TRBD2 | CASSAGVYNEQFF | TGTGCCAGCAGCGCGGGGGTTTACAATGAGCAGTTCTTC
TRBJ2-7 | many | TRBV28 | . | CASSNPQGRIHEQYF | TGTGCCAGCAGCAATCCTCAGGGGAGGATCCACGAGCAGTACTTC
TRBJ2-7 | few | TRBV7-2 | TRBD1 | CASSLTTGVYEQYF | TGTGCCAGCAGCTTGACCACAGGGGTCTACGAGCAGTACTTC
TRBJ2-2 | many | TRBV5-4 | . | CASSLEASAGELFF | TGTGCCAGCAGCTTGGAGGCTAGCGCCGGGGAGCTGTTTTTT
TRBJ2-2 | many | TRBV5-6 | . | CASSLVPGTNTGELFF | TGTGCCAGCAGCTTGGTTCCGGGTACGAACACCGGGGAGCTGTTTTTT
TRBJ2-3 | many | TRBV7-2 | . | CASSGFRPSTDTQYF | TGTGCCAGCAGCGGCTTTCGACCTAGCACAGATACGCAGTATTTT
TRBJ2-3 | . | TRBV20-1 | TRBD1 | CSARSGQGRTDTQYF | TGCAGTGCTAGATCGGGACAGGGAAGGACAGATACGCAGTATTTT
TRBJ1-3 | . | TRBV6-5 | . | CASTGPRQTSSGNTIYF | TGTGCCAGCACCGGACCCAGACAGACGAGCTCTGGAAACACCATATATTTT
TRBJ1-4 | many | TRBV7-9 | TRBD1 | CASSFTGDDGEKLFF | TGTGCCAGCAGCTTTACAGGGGACGATGGGGAAAAACTGTTTTTT
TRBJ2-7 | . | TRBV29-1 | TRBD1 | CSVLRDRGHEQYF | TGCAGCGTCCTGCGGGACAGGGGGCACGAGCAGTACTTC
TRBJ1-2 | . | TRBV20-1 | TRBD1 | CSARDSPGTGPYGYTF | TGCAGTGCTAGAGACAGTCCTGGGACAGGGCCCTATGGCTACACCTTC
TRBJ1-4 | . | TRBV19 | . | CASSIDKATGNEKLFF | TGTGCCAGTAGTATAGATAAGGCGACGGGGAATGAAAAACTGTTTTTT
TRBJ1-1 | many | TRBV7-2 | . | CASSLVPGTRAEAFF | TGTGCCAGCAGCTTAGTTCCGGGGACCCGGGCTGAAGCTTTCTTT
TRBJ1-5 | . | TRBV15 | . | CATSRDRGRHQPQHF | TGTGCCACCAGCAGAGATCGGGGGCGGCATCAGCCCCAGCATTTT
TRBJ2-5 | many | TRBV7-3 | TRBD2 | CASSPYRSGGPGETQYF | TGTGCCAGCAGCCCTTATCGGTCGGGAGGGCCGGGGGAGACCCAGTACTTC
TRBJ1-1 | . | TRBV6-2/TRBV6-3 | TRBD1 | CASSPRGQGTEAFF | TGTGCCAGCAGTCCCAGGGGGCAGGGTACTGAAGCTTTCTTT
TRBJ1-1 | many | TRBV19 | . | CASRLQGGTEAFF | TGTGCCAGTAGGTTACAGGGCGGCACTGAAGCTTTCTTT
TRBJ2-7 | few | TRBV6-2/TRBV6-3 | TRBD2 | CASTPSGRFHEQYF | TGTGCCAGCACCCCTAGCGGGAGATTCCACGAGCAGTACTTC
TRBJ2-7 | many | TRBV6-2/TRBV6-3 | TRBD1 | CASSLSRQGKDYEQYF | TGTGCCAGCAGTTTAAGCCGACAGGGGAAGGACTACGAGCAGTACTTC
TRBJ2-4 | . | TRBV29-1 | TRBD1 | CSVSQGADIQYF | TGCAGCGTGTCACAGGGGGCGGACATTCAGTACTTC
TRBJ1-5 | few | TRBV28 | . | CASSPRRVSNQPQHF | TGTGCCAGCAGCCCCAGGAGGGTTAGCAATCAGCCCCAGCATTTT
TRBJ2-5 | . | TRBV28 | . | CASSLDLGQGDQETQYF | TGTGCCAGCAGTTTAGATCTCGGCCAGGGCGACCAAGAGACCCAGTACTTC
TRBJ1-1 | many | TRBV5-1 | . | CASKLQRSNTEAFF | TGCGCCAGCAAGTTACAGCGATCGAACACTGAAGCTTTCTTT
TRBJ2-5 | many | TRBV12-3/TRBV12-4 | . | CASSLGQQETQYF | TGTGCCAGCAGCTTGGGGCAGCAAGAGACCCAGTACTTC